The 29 T cell receptor beta chains in this list originate from one sample, sequenced in a study of blood T cell repertoires in COVID-19. Repertoires were generated with immunoSEQ multiplex PCR, while TCRdb's copy carries only in-frame clones and drops some. The repertoire holds 90,000 to 150,000 clones, with 85% as singletons. The sample consisted of peripheral blood. The receptor source for this set is an elderly man with acute or convalescent COVID-19.

V gene TRBV12-5 combines with J gene TRBJ2-5; D is perhaps TRBD2 (6 bases). V lost 3 bases and J 5 bases, leaving 16 bases between the germline ends. Germline loops: CDR1 LGHNT, CDR2 FRNRAP. This CDR3 contains 15 residues. CDR3 sequence reads: CASGLGAGTVETQYF. In nucleotides, the CDR3 is TGTGCTAGTGGTTTAGGGGCGGGGACGGTGGAGACCCAGTACTTC. Drawing the rest from reference TRBV12-5 and TRBJ2-5, the complete variable domain is DARVTQTPRHKVTEMGQEVTMRCQPILGHNTVFWYRQTMMQGLELLAYFRNRAPLDDSGMPKDRFSAEMPDATLATLKIQPSEPRDSAVYFCASGLGAGTVETQYFGPGTRLLVL.

V and J are TRBV19 and TRBJ1-1; 8 bases are a match to TRBD1. Germline trimming cut 7 bases from V and 9 bases from J; bases unmatched to any gene: 10. The CDR3 is 13 amino acids. CDR1 LNHDA and CDR2 SQIVND come from the germline V gene (reference sequence). The chain's CDR3 is CASTQGQAKKAFF. CDR3 sequence (DNA): TGTGCCAGTACCCAGGGACAGGCTAAAAAAGCTTTCTTT. The full variable domain, in which reference TRBV19 and TRBJ1-1 provide the parts outside the CDR3, is DGGITQSPKYLFRKEGQNVTLSCEQNLNHDAMYWYRQDPGQGLRLIYYSQIVNDFQKGDIAEGYSVSREKKESFPLTVTSAQKNPTAFYLCASTQGQAKKAFFGQGTRLTVV.

This clone was seen once. The V gene is TRBV18, the J gene TRBJ1-2; TRBD1 matches 7 bases. CDR3 length: 13 amino acids. With 3 bases clipped from V and 3 bases from J, the junction kept 1 base outside the gene matches. CDR1 is KGHSH and CDR2 is LQKENI in the germline V gene. CDR3 in DNA: TGTGCCAGCTCACCCGACAGGGACTATGGCTACACCTTC. This gives the protein CASSPDRDYGYTF.

The chain employs TRBV6-2 or TRBV6-3 and TRBJ2-4, with TRBD2 matching over 8 bases. CDR1 is MNHEY and CDR2 is SVGEGT in the germline V gene. Unmatched junction bases numbered 13, after V lost 6 bases and J lost 3 bases. This CDR3 comprises 17 residues. CDR3 in DNA: TGTGCCAGCAGCCGAACCTTACTAGCGGATTACAAAAACATTCAGTACTTC. Encoded protein: CASSRTLLADYKNIQYF.

The V gene is TRBV27, the J gene TRBJ1-3, with D possibly being TRBD1 (5 bases). Trimming shortened V by 5 bases and J by 0 bases, and 8 bases separated the two germline ends. Per the germline V gene, CDR1 is MNHEY and CDR2 is SMNVEV (reference sequence). The CDR3 consists of 14 residues. The CDR3 region has the DNA TGTGCCAGCAGTCCAGGGCACTCTGGAAACACCATATATTTT. The encoded protein is CASSPGHSGNTIYF.

V usage is TRBV6-1 and J usage is TRBJ2-6; a possible D gene is TRBD2 (6 bases). Germline V CDR1 and CDR2: MNHNS, SASEGT. The CDR3 spans 17 residues. V lost 4 bases and J 0 bases, leaving 13 bases between the germline ends. DNA of the CDR3: TGTGCCAGCAGTGGCCGCGGGGCCCGCTCTGGGGCCAACGTCCTGACTTTC. As protein: CASSGRGARSGANVLTF.

The chain employs TRBV18 and TRBJ1-1; D remains ambiguous. Germline assignment: CDR1 KGHSH and CDR2 LQKENI. The V gene lost 2 bases and the J gene lost 2 bases, with 9 bases spanning the gap. CDR3 length: 14 residues. CDR3 DNA sequence: TGTGCCAGCTCACCATCGAGAGATAACACTGAAGCTTTCTTT. The encoded protein is CASSPSRDNTEAFF.

DNA of the CDR3: TGTGCCAGCAGTGACCAGGGGGATAATTCACCCCTCCACTTT. It translates to CASSDQGDNSPLHF. The chain carries TRBV6-4 and TRBJ1-6, with 7 bases that match TRBD1. V lost 2 bases, J lost 5 bases, and 0 bases stayed unmatched. CDR3 length: 14 amino acids. The germline CDR1 and CDR2 sequences are MRHNA and SNTAGT.

J is TRBJ2-7 and V is TRBV30; D remains ambiguous. The germline V and J ends were trimmed by 0 bases and 6 bases, with 9 bases remaining between them. The CDR3 is made up of 12 amino acids. Germline CDR1 GTSNPN, CDR2 SVGIG (reference sequence). The DNA of the CDR3 is TGTGCCTGGAGTGTACAGCCAGCCGAGCAGTACTTC. Protein sequence: CAWSVQPAEQYF.

The chain is built from TRBV2 and TRBJ1-5; 9 positions agree with TRBD1. Germline V gene lookup returns CDR1 SNHLY and CDR2 FYNNEI. This CDR3 has 15 residues. V lost 3 bases and J lost 7; bases outside the gene matches: 7. The CDR3 reads CASSESTGGIQPQHF. CDR3 bases: TGTGCCAGCAGTGAGTCTACAGGGGGCATACAGCCCCAGCATTTT.

The table lists this clone with a count of one. The chain joins TRBV4-1 to TRBJ1-5; D may be TRBD1 (5 bases). CDR3 length: 15 amino acids. The germline CDR1 and CDR2 sequences are MGHRA and YSYEKL. V lost 0 bases, J lost 1 base, and 7 bases lay in between. CDR3 nucleotide sequence: TGCGCCAGCAGCCAAGATGGGGGGAGCAATCAGCCCCAGCATTTT. Amino acids: CASSQDGGSNQPQHF.

V is TRBV28 and J is TRBJ1-2; 7 bases are shared with TRBD1. The CDR3 sequence is 14 residues long. The J segment lost 4 bases and the V segment lost 5 bases, leaving 7 bases of the junction unmatched. Germline V gene lookup returns CDR1 MDHEN and CDR2 SYDVKM. The CDR3 coding sequence is TGTGCCAGCAGTACAGGGACAGTCGTCTATGGCTACACCTTC. Amino acids: CASSTGTVVYGYTF.

This clone was seen a handful of times. V and J are TRBV3-1 (or the pseudogene TRBV3-2) and TRBJ2-7; D is possibly TRBD2 (5 bases). Trimming removed 1 base from V and 7 bases from J, with 5 bases in between. This CDR3 spans 11 amino acids. From germline, CDR1 is LGHDT and CDR2 YNNKEL (reference sequence). CDR3 residues: CASSQGGEQYF. Written as DNA, the CDR3 is TGTGCCAGCAGCCAAGGAGGGGAGCAGTACTTC.

The CDR3 region is CASSRAGNSPLHF. Written as DNA, the CDR3 is TGTGCCAGCTCACGAGCGGGAAATTCACCCCTCCACTTT. The chain links TRBV18 to TRBJ1-6; D is ambiguous. Trimming cost V 4 bases and J 7 bases, with 8 bases left between them. Germline CDR1 and CDR2: KGHSH and LQKENI. This CDR3 contains 13 residues.

The V call is TRBV6-5, the J call TRBJ2-2; TRBD1 agrees at 8 bases. There are 14 residues in the CDR3. Germline loops: CDR1 MNHEY, CDR2 SVGAGI. After removal of 6 bases from V and 4 bases from J, the junction contained 4 bases not matched to a gene. CDR3 protein: CASRDTGGTGELFF. The CDR3 DNA is TGTGCCAGCAGGGACACAGGGGGCACCGGGGAGCTGTTTTTT.

V gene TRBV7-2 combines with J gene TRBJ2-7, with 8 bases lining up with TRBD1. In germline, CDR1 is SGHTA, CDR2 FQGNSA. This CDR3 spans 17 amino acids. Trimming at V came to 3 bases and at J to 0 bases, leaving 10 bases not matched to a gene. The CDR3 here is CASSFGMDRASSYEQYF. The CDR3, as DNA: TGTGCCAGCAGCTTTGGGATGGACAGGGCCAGCTCCTACGAGCAGTACTTC.

V gene TRBV5-4 combines with J gene TRBJ1-5; the D is unclear. The CDR3 loop spans 14 amino acids. V lost 2 bases, J lost 2 bases, and 8 bases lay in between. Germline V CDR1 and CDR2: SGHNT, YYREEE (reference sequence). Written as DNA, the CDR3 is TGTGCCAGCAGCTTATTCGGGGGCAATCAGCCCCAGCATTTT. This codes for CASSLFGGNQPQHF. Complete variable domain (other parts from reference TRBV5-4 and TRBJ1-5): ETGVTQSPTHLIKTRGQQVTLRCSSQSGHNTVSWYQQALGQGPQFIFQYYREEENGRGNFPPRFSGLQFPNYSSELNVNALELDDSALYLCASSLFGGNQPQHFGDGTRLSIL.

The CDR3 coding sequence is TGTGCCAGCAGCCAGGGACTAGCGTCAGATACGCAGTATTTT. Translating gives CASSQGLASDTQYF. This chain uses TRBV14 with TRBJ2-3; TRBD2 aligns across 10 bases. The V and J ends lost 3 bases and 4 bases, in that order; junction bases with no gene match: 1. This CDR3 region has 14 residues. Germline loops: CDR1 SGHDN, CDR2 FVKESK.

The CDR3 nucleotides read TGTGCCAGCAGTGAAGCGGGGGACTTACGGTACAATGAGCAGTTCTTC. This gives the protein CASSEAGDLRYNEQFF. This chain uses TRBV6-4 with TRBJ2-1; 8 bases agree with TRBD2. This CDR3 has 16 amino acids. Germline lookup yields CDR1 MRHNA and CDR2 SNTAGT. Trimming took 3 bases from V and 4 from J; bases not matched to a gene: 8.

CDR3 residues: CASSQDPVQETQYF. The CDR3 DNA sequence: TGCGCCAGCAGCCAAGATCCCGTACAAGAGACCCAGTACTTC. The V and J genes are TRBV4-3 and TRBJ2-5; D remains unclear. The germline CDR1 and CDR2 sequences are LGHNA and YSLEER. The CDR3 contains 14 residues. V dropped 0 bases and J dropped 2 bases, with 7 bases sitting between them.

This chain joins TRBV20-1 and TRBJ2-1; D gene unclear. Looked up from germline, CDR1 is DFQATT and CDR2 is SNEGSKA (reference sequence). This CDR3 has 14 amino acids. Trimming pared 3 bases from V and 0 bases from J, leaving 9 bases between. For the CDR3, the DNA is TGCAGTGCTAGTGACCGGAGCTCCTACAATGAGCAGTTCTTC. This codes for CSASDRSSYNEQFF.

The chain carries TRBV20-1 and TRBJ1-2, with TRBD1 identical over 8 bases. Germline lookup yields CDR1 DFQATT and CDR2 SNEGSKA (reference sequence). The CDR3 covers 14 residues. The junction had 9 bases not matched to a gene; V was cut back by 3 bases and J by 6 bases. Here the CDR3 reads CSASPGGRANGYTF. For the CDR3, the DNA is TGCAGTGCTAGTCCAGGGGGCAGGGCGAATGGCTACACCTTC.

The V call is TRBV19, the J call TRBJ2-3, with a tentative D call TRBD2 (5 bases). Germline V gene data show CDR1 as LNHDA and CDR2 as SQIVND (reference sequence). V was shortened by 8 bases and J by 2 bases, with 8 bases between the two germline ends. The CDR3 is made up of 12 amino acids. DNA of the CDR3: TGTGCCAGTGGAGGTGACACAGATACGCAGTATTTT. This encodes CASGGDTDTQYF.

This chain connects TRBV11-3 to TRBJ2-7, with D hard to call. Germline CDR1 reads SGHNT; CDR2 reads YENEEA. CDR3 length: 13 residues. The germline V and J ends were trimmed by 0 bases and 3 bases, with 6 bases remaining between them. The CDR3 nucleotides are TGTGCCAGCAGCTTAGATTACGGCTACGAGCAGTACTTC. Its translation is CASSLDYGYEQYF.

The chain carries TRBV19 and TRBJ1-1; tentative D call: TRBD1 (6 bases). The V end lost 3 bases, the J end lost 4 bases, and 18 bases lay between the germline ends. The CDR3 runs 16 residues. In germline, CDR1 is LNHDA, CDR2 SQIVND (reference sequence). The CDR3 bases are TGTGCCAGTAGTATGGGGGGGGCTACAGGGCCCACTGAAGCTTTCTTT. It is translated as CASSMGGATGPTEAFF.

The V gene is TRBV6-5, the J gene TRBJ1-1; 7 bases fit TRBD1. Germline V lookup: CDR1 MNHEY, CDR2 SVGAGI. V gave up 5 bases and J gave up 5 bases; unmatched junction bases: 8. This CDR3 is 14 amino acids long. CDR3 bases: TGTGCCAGCAGTCGCGACAGGGAGGTAACTGAAGCTTTCTTT. Its protein product is CASSRDREVTEAFF.

V usage is TRBV19 and J usage is TRBJ1-2, with 9 bases lining up with TRBD1. The ends lost 8 bases at V and 1 base at J; junction bases unmatched: 14. The germline gives CDR1 LNHDA, CDR2 SQIVND (reference sequence). This CDR3 has 17 amino acids. The CDR3 spells CASSGAGTGRGNYGYTF. In DNA, the CDR3 is TGTGCCAGTTCCGGGGCCGGGACAGGGAGGGGTAACTATGGCTACACCTTC.

The chain uses TRBV2 and TRBJ1-1, with D perhaps matching TRBD1 (6 bases). Germline-derived CDR1 and CDR2 are SNHLY and FYNNEI. The CDR3 loop spans 13 amino acids. V was shortened by 4 bases and J by 3 bases, with 9 bases between the two germline ends. DNA for the CDR3: TGTGCCAGCAGTGGACAGGTGGACACTGAAGCTTTCTTT. It encodes CASSGQVDTEAFF.

The CDR3 DNA follows: TGTGCCAGCAGCTTAGACCTATCGTACGAGCAGTACTTC. This codes for CASSLDLSYEQYF. The rearrangement links TRBV7-9 to TRBJ2-7; no clear D gene. Germline V lookup: CDR1 SEHNR, CDR2 FQNEAQ (reference sequence). CDR3 length: 13 residues. Between the trimmed V and J ends, which lost 1 base and 4 bases, there was a span of 8 bases.